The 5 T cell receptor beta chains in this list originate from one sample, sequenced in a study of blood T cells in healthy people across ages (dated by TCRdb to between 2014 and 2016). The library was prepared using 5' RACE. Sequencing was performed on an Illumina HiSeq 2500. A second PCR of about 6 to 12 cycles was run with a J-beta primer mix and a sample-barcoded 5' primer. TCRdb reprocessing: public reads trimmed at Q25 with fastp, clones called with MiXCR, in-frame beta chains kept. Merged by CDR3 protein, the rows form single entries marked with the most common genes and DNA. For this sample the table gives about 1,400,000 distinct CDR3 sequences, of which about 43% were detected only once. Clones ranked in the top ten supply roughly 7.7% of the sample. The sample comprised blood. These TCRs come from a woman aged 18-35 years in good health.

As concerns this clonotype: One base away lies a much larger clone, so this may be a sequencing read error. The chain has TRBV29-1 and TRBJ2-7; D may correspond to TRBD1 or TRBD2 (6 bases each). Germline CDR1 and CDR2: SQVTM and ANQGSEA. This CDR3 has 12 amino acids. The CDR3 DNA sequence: TGCGGCGTTGTCGGAGGGGGGTACGAGCAGTACTTC. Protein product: CGVVGGGYEQYF.

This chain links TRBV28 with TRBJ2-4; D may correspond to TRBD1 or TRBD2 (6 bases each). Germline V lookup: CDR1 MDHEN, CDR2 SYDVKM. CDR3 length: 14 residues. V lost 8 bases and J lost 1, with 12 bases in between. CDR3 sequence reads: CASQRGDAKNIQYF. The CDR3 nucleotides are TGTGCCAGCCAGAGGGGGGACGCCAAAAACATTCAGTACTTC.

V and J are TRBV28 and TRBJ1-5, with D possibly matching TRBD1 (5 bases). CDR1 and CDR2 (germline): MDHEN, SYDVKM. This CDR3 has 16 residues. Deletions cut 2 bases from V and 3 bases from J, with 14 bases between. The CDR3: CASSLRGTAYNQPQHF. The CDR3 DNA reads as TGTGCCAGCAGTTTACGCGGGACGGCTTACAATCAGCCCCAGCATTTT.

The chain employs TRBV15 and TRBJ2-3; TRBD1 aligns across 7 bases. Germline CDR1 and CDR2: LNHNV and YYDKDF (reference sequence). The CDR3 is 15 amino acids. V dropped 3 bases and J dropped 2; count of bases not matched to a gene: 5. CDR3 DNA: TGTGCCACCAGCAGTCGGGACAGACCCACAGATACGCAGTATTTT. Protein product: CATSSRDRPTDTQYF.

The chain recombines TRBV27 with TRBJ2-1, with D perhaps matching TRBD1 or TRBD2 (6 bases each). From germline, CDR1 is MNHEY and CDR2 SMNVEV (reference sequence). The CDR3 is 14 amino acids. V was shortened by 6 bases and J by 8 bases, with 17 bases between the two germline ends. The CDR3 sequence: CASRRLVGGYEQFF. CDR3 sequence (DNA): TGTGCCAGCAGAAGACTAGTGGGGGGCTATGAGCAGTTCTTC.